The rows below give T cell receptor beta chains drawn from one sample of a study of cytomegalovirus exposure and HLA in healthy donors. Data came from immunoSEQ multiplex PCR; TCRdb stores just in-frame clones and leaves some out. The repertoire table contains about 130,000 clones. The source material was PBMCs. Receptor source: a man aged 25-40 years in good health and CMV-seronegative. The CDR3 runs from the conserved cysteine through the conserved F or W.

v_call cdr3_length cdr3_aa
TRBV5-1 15 CASSLAAGLNTEAFF
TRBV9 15 CASTPGTLDTDTQYF
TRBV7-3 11 CASSHSGEQFF
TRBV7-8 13 CASSDRGNTEAFF
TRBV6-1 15 CASSEIAGGNQPQHF
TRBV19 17 CASSILADGQGKYGYTF
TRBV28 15 CASSPPSGGRYEQYF
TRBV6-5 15 CASSYSGGVEETQYF
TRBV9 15 CASSDNRAQGYGYTF
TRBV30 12 CAWSVSGGEQYF
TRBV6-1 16 CASSEHRQRVQETQYF
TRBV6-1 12 CASSEVEETQYF
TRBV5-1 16 CASTVGLRGGDTEAFF
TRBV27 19 CASSLSRGSGLAGNNEQFF
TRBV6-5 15 CASSWTGGSTDTQYF
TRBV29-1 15 CSVGVDRFSNQPQHF
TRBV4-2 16 CASSHADRGSNQPQHF
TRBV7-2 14 CASSLSSGIETQYF
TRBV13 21 CASSSLSLYDSVPSGANVLTF
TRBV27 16 CASSTGTGVIGNTIYF
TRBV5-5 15 CASSFSAGNKNIQYF
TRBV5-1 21 CASSPQGAAGTSGSSYNEQFF